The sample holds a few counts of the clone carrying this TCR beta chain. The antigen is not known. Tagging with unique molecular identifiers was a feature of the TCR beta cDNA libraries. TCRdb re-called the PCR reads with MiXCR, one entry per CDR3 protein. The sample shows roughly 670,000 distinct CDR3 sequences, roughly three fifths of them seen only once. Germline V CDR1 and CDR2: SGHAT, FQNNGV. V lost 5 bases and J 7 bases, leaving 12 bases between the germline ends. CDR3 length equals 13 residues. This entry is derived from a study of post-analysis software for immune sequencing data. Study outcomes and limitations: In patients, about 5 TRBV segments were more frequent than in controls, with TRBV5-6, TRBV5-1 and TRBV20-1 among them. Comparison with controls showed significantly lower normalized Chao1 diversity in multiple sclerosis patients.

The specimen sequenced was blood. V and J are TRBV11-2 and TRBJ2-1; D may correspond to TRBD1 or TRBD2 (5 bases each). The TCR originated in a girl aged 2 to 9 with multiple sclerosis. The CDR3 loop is CASSQGPGNEQFF. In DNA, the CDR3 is TGTGCCAGCAGCCAGGGCCCGGGGAATGAGCAGTTCTTC.